This is a list of T cell receptor beta chains from one sample in a study of sequential checkpoint blockade in melanoma. Clones were read by immunoSEQ multiplex PCR, and TCRdb kept only the in-frame ones, dropping some. This repertoire shows 30,000 to 45,000 clones, more than 70% found once; its top ten account for around 12%. Sequenced here: CD8+ T cells sorted from blood (inferred from file names), sampled from a patient given nivolumab and ipilimumab in sequence. The receptors here all came from a human donor with melanoma. The CDR3 runs from the conserved cysteine through the conserved F or W. A D gene is named only where the DNA matches it firmly. Clone sizes are given selectively: once, few, many, or a class where the clone is expanded.

clone_size j_call v_call d_call cdr3_aa cdr3_nt
- TRBJ2-1 TRBV7-9 - CASSLAGGASNEQFF TGTGCCAGCAGCTTAGCAGGGGGTGCTAGCAATGAGCAGTTCTTC
- TRBJ2-7 TRBV7-9 - CASSLERQEPYEQYF TGTGCCAGCAGCTTAGAGAGACAGGAGCCCTACGAGCAGTACTTC
- TRBJ2-5 TRBV19 - CASTPNPRQGQETQYF TGTGCCAGTACCCCTAACCCCCGGCAGGGACAAGAGACCCAGTACTTC
few TRBJ2-7 TRBV6-6 - CASSYGGHEQYF TGTGCCAGCAGTTACGGCGGTCACGAGCAGTACTTC
- TRBJ2-7 TRBV27 - CASSPQRYLSYEQYF TGTGCCAGCAGTCCTCAGAGGTACCTCTCCTACGAGCAGTACTTC
few TRBJ2-7 TRBV7-9 - CASSRTVSYEQYF TGTGCCAGCAGTCGCACGGTCTCCTACGAGCAGTACTTC
- TRBJ2-5 TRBV7-7 - CASSPDYNPDLETQYF TGTGCCAGCAGCCCAGACTATAATCCAGACCTGGAGACCCAGTACTTC
- TRBJ2-7 TRBV27 TRBD1 CASSLGWTGRNEQYF TGTGCCAGCAGTCTAGGGTGGACAGGTCGCAACGAGCAGTACTTC
- TRBJ1-4 TRBV5-8 - CASSLGFGGTTNEKLFF TGTGCCAGCAGCTTGGGATTCGGGGGAACAACTAATGAAAAACTGTTTTTT
- TRBJ2-7 TRBV13 TRBD2 CASSSFTGTSRDEQYF TGTGCCAGCAGCTCCTTCACCGGGACTAGCAGGGACGAGCAGTACTTC
- TRBJ2-3 TRBV9 TRBD2 CASSGSSPAGLSTDTQYF TGTGCCAGCAGCGGCTCAAGCCCAGCGGGGCTTAGCACAGATACGCAGTATTTT
- TRBJ1-6 TRBV6-6 TRBD1 CASSYAGQTNSPLHF TGTGCCAGCAGTTACGCGGGACAGACTAATTCACCCCTCCACTTT
- TRBJ2-1 TRBV5-4 - CASSLTSGGSSYNEQFF TGTGCCAGCAGCTTAACCTCCGGGGGTAGCTCCTACAATGAGCAGTTCTTC
- TRBJ2-7 TRBV7-9 - CASSQLPAYEQYF TGTGCCAGCAGCCAACTCCCAGCGTACGAGCAGTACTTC
- TRBJ2-2 TRBV28 - CASRAGQNTGELFF TGTGCCAGCAGGGCCGGACAGAACACCGGGGAGCTGTTTTTT
- TRBJ1-1 TRBV28 TRBD1 CATGQGEAFF TGTGCCACGGGACAGGGTGAAGCTTTCTTT
- TRBJ2-7 TRBV27 - CASSYSAGYEQYF TGTGCCAGCAGCTACTCCGCCGGCTACGAGCAGTACTTC